The rows below give T cell receptor beta chains drawn from one sample of a study of T cell responses to AZD1222 COVID-19 vaccine. This table comes from immunoSEQ multiplex PCR, and its TCRdb copy is limited to in-frame clones, with some not included. This repertoire shows around 150,000 clones, around 91% found once; its top ten account for about 6%. Source: peripheral blood, taken 28 days after the second AZD1222 dose. These receptor sequences come from an adult who received the AZD1222 COVID-19 vaccine. Each CDR3 is given with its conserved first and last residue. D genes are given only for firm matches. Where a row states a size, it is once, few, many or the class of an expanded clone; other rows omit it.

d_gene: TRBD1; abundance: -; j_gene: TRBJ1-5; v_gene: TRBV23-1; CDR3aa: CASRQGASQPQHF; CDR3nt: TGCGCCAGCCGACAGGGGGCCTCTCAGCCCCAGCATTTT
d_gene: TRBD2; abundance: -; j_gene: TRBJ2-2; v_gene: TRBV5-1; CDR3aa: CASSLAGGGTTGELFF; CDR3nt: TGCGCCAGCAGCTTGGCTGGCGGGGGGACGACCGGGGAGCTGTTTTTT
d_gene: -; abundance: -; j_gene: TRBJ2-2; v_gene: TRBV5-1; CDR3aa: CASSLQGPNTGELFF; CDR3nt: TGCGCCAGCAGCTTGCAGGGACCGAACACCGGGGAGCTGTTTTTT
d_gene: -; abundance: -; j_gene: TRBJ2-7; v_gene: TRBV12-3/TRBV12-4; CDR3aa: CASSLGHYEQYF; CDR3nt: TGTGCCAGCAGTTTAGGGCACTACGAGCAGTACTTC
d_gene: TRBD1; abundance: once; j_gene: TRBJ2-7; v_gene: TRBV7-2; CDR3aa: CASSGDSGGAYEQYF; CDR3nt: TGTGCCAGCAGCGGGGACAGTGGAGGAGCCTACGAGCAGTACTTC
d_gene: TRBD1; abundance: -; j_gene: TRBJ2-6; v_gene: TRBV24-1; CDR3aa: CATSETQGAKGTGANVLTF; CDR3nt: TGTGCCACCAGTGAGACGCAGGGGGCAAAGGGGACTGGGGCCAACGTCCTGACTTTC
d_gene: TRBD1; abundance: once; j_gene: TRBJ2-7; v_gene: TRBV6-2/TRBV6-3; CDR3aa: CASSGWTGSYEQYF; CDR3nt: TGTGCCAGCAGTGGATGGACAGGGTCCTACGAGCAGTACTTC
d_gene: -; abundance: -; j_gene: TRBJ1-2; v_gene: TRBV6-5; CDR3aa: CASSPGRGSRYGYTF; CDR3nt: TGTGCCAGCAGCCCGGGCCGCGGATCGAGGTATGGCTACACCTTC
d_gene: -; abundance: -; j_gene: TRBJ2-3; v_gene: TRBV10-3; CDR3aa: CAISGGSDTDTQYF; CDR3nt: TGTGCCATCAGTGGGGGGTCGGACACAGATACGCAGTATTTT
d_gene: -; abundance: -; j_gene: TRBJ2-1; v_gene: TRBV27; CDR3aa: CASSAYNEQFF; CDR3nt: TGTGCCAGCAGTGCTTACAATGAGCAGTTCTTC
d_gene: TRBD1; abundance: -; j_gene: TRBJ1-2; v_gene: TRBV6-5; CDR3aa: CASSYVGTGAYGYTF; CDR3nt: TGTGCCAGCAGTTACGTAGGGACAGGGGCCTATGGCTACACCTTC
d_gene: TRBD2; abundance: -; j_gene: TRBJ2-2; v_gene: TRBV5-4; CDR3aa: CASSSTGTSGAWSLGELFF; CDR3nt: TGTGCCAGCAGCTCAACCGGGACTAGCGGAGCCTGGTCTCTCGGGGAGCTGTTTTTT
d_gene: -; abundance: few; j_gene: TRBJ2-1; v_gene: TRBV4-1; CDR3aa: CASSQELSYVGSGNNEQFF; CDR3nt: TGCGCCAGCAGCCAAGAACTGTCGTATGTCGGGAGTGGGAACAATGAGCAGTTCTTC
d_gene: TRBD1; abundance: -; j_gene: TRBJ2-1; v_gene: TRBV6-6; CDR3aa: CASSQGGQGHEQFF; CDR3nt: TGTGCCAGCAGTCAGGGGGGACAGGGGCATGAGCAGTTCTTC
d_gene: -; abundance: -; j_gene: TRBJ2-4; v_gene: TRBV19; CDR3aa: CASSWLAKNIQYF; CDR3nt: TGTGCCAGTAGTTGGTTAGCCAAAAACATTCAGTACTTC
d_gene: -; abundance: -; j_gene: TRBJ2-1; v_gene: TRBV11-2; CDR3aa: CASSLSANNEQFF; CDR3nt: TGTGCCAGCAGCTTGAGCGCTAACAATGAGCAGTTCTTC
d_gene: TRBD1; abundance: -; j_gene: TRBJ1-5; v_gene: TRBV4-3; CDR3aa: CASRLIQGEMRVRQPQHF; CDR3nt: TGCGCCAGCCGGCTTATACAGGGGGAAATGAGGGTACGTCAGCCCCAGCATTTT
d_gene: -; abundance: -; j_gene: TRBJ1-5; v_gene: TRBV7-2; CDR3aa: CASRPDGGNQPQHF; CDR3nt: TGTGCCAGCAGGCCGGACGGGGGCAATCAGCCCCAGCATTTT
d_gene: TRBD1; abundance: -; j_gene: TRBJ1-2; v_gene: TRBV24-1; CDR3aa: CATSDSGQNYGYTF; CDR3nt: TGTGCCACCAGTGACTCGGGACAGAACTATGGCTACACCTTC
d_gene: -; abundance: -; j_gene: TRBJ1-4; v_gene: TRBV18; CDR3aa: CASSRGQGEKLFF; CDR3nt: TGTGCCAGCTCTCGGGGGCAGGGAGAAAAACTGTTTTTT
d_gene: -; abundance: few; j_gene: TRBJ1-6; v_gene: TRBV3-1/TRBV3-2; CDR3aa: CASSQGDSRNSPLHF; CDR3nt: TGTGCCAGCAGCCAAGGCGACAGTCGAAACTCACCCCTCCACTTT
d_gene: TRBD1; abundance: -; j_gene: TRBJ1-6; v_gene: TRBV7-9; CDR3aa: CASSLPGTDDSPLHF; CDR3nt: TGTGCCAGCAGCTTACCAGGGACAGACGATTCACCCCTCCACTTT
d_gene: TRBD1; abundance: -; j_gene: TRBJ1-2; v_gene: TRBV7-2; CDR3aa: CASSLAYGQGGYGYTF; CDR3nt: TGTGCCAGCAGCTTAGCCTACGGACAGGGAGGTTATGGCTACACCTTC
d_gene: -; abundance: -; j_gene: TRBJ1-5; v_gene: TRBV7-2; CDR3aa: CASSGRNQPQHF; CDR3nt: TGTGCCAGCAGCGGTCGGAATCAGCCCCAGCATTTT
d_gene: -; abundance: -; j_gene: TRBJ1-4; v_gene: TRBV29-1; CDR3aa: CSGGEINEKLFF; CDR3nt: TGCAGCGGTGGGGAAATTAATGAAAAACTGTTTTTT
d_gene: -; abundance: -; j_gene: TRBJ2-6; v_gene: TRBV30; CDR3aa: CAWSVRWRAAGANVLTF; CDR3nt: TGTGCCTGGAGTGTACGGTGGCGAGCGGCTGGGGCCAACGTCCTGACTTTC
d_gene: -; abundance: -; j_gene: TRBJ1-6; v_gene: TRBV6-5; CDR3aa: CASSSEGSSYNSPLHF; CDR3nt: TGTGCCAGCAGTTCAGAGGGGAGCTCCTATAATTCACCCCTCCACTTT
d_gene: TRBD2; abundance: -; j_gene: TRBJ2-3; v_gene: TRBV25-1; CDR3aa: CASSQGLAGTADTQYF; CDR3nt: TGTGCCAGCAGTCAAGGACTAGCCGGAACGGCAGATACGCAGTATTTT
d_gene: TRBD1; abundance: -; j_gene: TRBJ1-4; v_gene: TRBV5-1; CDR3aa: CASSVTTGGLGEKLFF; CDR3nt: TGCGCCAGCAGCGTGACGACAGGGGGCCTCGGTGAAAAACTGTTTTTT
d_gene: TRBD1; abundance: -; j_gene: TRBJ2-7; v_gene: TRBV6-5; CDR3aa: CASSYSLTGAYEQYF; CDR3nt: TGTGCCAGCAGTTACTCGTTAACAGGGGCGTACGAGCAGTACTTC
d_gene: TRBD1; abundance: -; j_gene: TRBJ2-1; v_gene: TRBV6-5; CDR3aa: CASSRQGSEQFF; CDR3nt: TGTGCCAGCAGTCGACAGGGCTCTGAGCAGTTCTTC
d_gene: TRBD1; abundance: -; j_gene: TRBJ1-5; v_gene: TRBV28; CDR3aa: CASSWGTGRSNQPQHF; CDR3nt: TGTGCCAGCAGCTGGGGGACAGGGCGGAGCAATCAGCCCCAGCATTTT
d_gene: TRBD1; abundance: -; j_gene: TRBJ1-6; v_gene: TRBV7-9; CDR3aa: CASSPGTGQGEQISPLHF; CDR3nt: TGTGCCAGCAGCCCCGGTACAGGACAGGGGGAGCAGATTTCACCCCTCCACTTT
d_gene: TRBD1; abundance: -; j_gene: TRBJ1-5; v_gene: TRBV6-6; CDR3aa: CASSSRGQGAHQPQHF; CDR3nt: TGTGCCAGCAGCTCCCGCGGACAGGGGGCACATCAGCCCCAGCATTTT
d_gene: -; abundance: few; j_gene: TRBJ1-5; v_gene: TRBV19; CDR3aa: CASSIDRGLNQPQHF; CDR3nt: TGTGCCAGTAGTATAGACAGGGGTTTGAATCAGCCCCAGCATTTT
d_gene: TRBD2; abundance: -; j_gene: TRBJ2-7; v_gene: TRBV27; CDR3aa: CASSLSVAGGVIRGYEQYF; CDR3nt: TGTGCCAGCAGTTTATCAGTGGCGGGAGGGGTTATACGTGGGTACGAGCAGTACTTC
d_gene: TRBD1; abundance: -; j_gene: TRBJ1-5; v_gene: TRBV28; CDR3aa: CASRTGGGDQPQHF; CDR3nt: TGTGCCAGCAGGACAGGGGGGGGAGACCAGCCCCAGCATTTT
d_gene: -; abundance: -; j_gene: TRBJ2-5; v_gene: TRBV27; CDR3aa: CASRPGLLVQETQYF; CDR3nt: TGTGCCAGCAGACCGGGACTGCTGGTCCAAGAGACCCAGTACTTC
d_gene: -; abundance: once; j_gene: TRBJ2-3; v_gene: TRBV3-1/TRBV3-2; CDR3aa: CASSQEVTQYF; CDR3nt: TGTGCCAGCAGCCAAGAAGTTACGCAGTATTTT
d_gene: -; abundance: -; j_gene: TRBJ1-6; v_gene: TRBV2; CDR3aa: CASSASGKRNSPLHF; CDR3nt: TGTGCCAGCAGCGCCTCGGGAAAGAGGAATTCACCCCTCCACTTT
d_gene: -; abundance: -; j_gene: TRBJ2-7; v_gene: TRBV19; CDR3aa: CASSAGVYEQYF; CDR3nt: TGTGCCAGTAGCGCCGGGGTCTACGAGCAGTACTTC
d_gene: -; abundance: -; j_gene: TRBJ1-1; v_gene: TRBV29-1; CDR3aa: CSVEGFVNTEAFF; CDR3nt: TGCAGCGTTGAAGGGTTTGTGAACACTGAAGCTTTCTTT
d_gene: TRBD2; abundance: -; j_gene: TRBJ2-3; v_gene: TRBV18; CDR3aa: CASSLLAPDTQYF; CDR3nt: TGTGCCAGCTCACTACTAGCGCCAGATACGCAGTATTTT
d_gene: -; abundance: -; j_gene: TRBJ1-1; v_gene: TRBV6-6; CDR3aa: CASSPGGQAFF; CDR3nt: TGTGCCAGCAGTCCCGGGGGGCAAGCTTTCTTT
d_gene: TRBD1; abundance: -; j_gene: TRBJ1-2; v_gene: TRBV14; CDR3aa: CATVTGSAGYTF; CDR3nt: TGTGCCACCGTGACAGGGTCGGCTGGCTACACCTTC
d_gene: -; abundance: -; j_gene: TRBJ2-3; v_gene: TRBV11-2; CDR3aa: CASSLGLNGASTDTQYF; CDR3nt: TGTGCCAGCAGCTTGGGTCTTAATGGGGCCTCCACAGATACGCAGTATTTT
d_gene: -; abundance: few; j_gene: TRBJ2-1; v_gene: TRBV6-4; CDR3aa: CASSVNGWSYNEQFF; CDR3nt: TGTGCCAGCAGTGTGAACGGGTGGTCCTACAATGAGCAGTTCTTC
d_gene: TRBD1; abundance: -; j_gene: TRBJ1-5; v_gene: TRBV28; CDR3aa: CAVQGTPNQPQHF; CDR3nt: TGTGCCGTACAGGGGACTCCTAATCAGCCCCAGCATTTT
d_gene: -; abundance: -; j_gene: TRBJ1-1; v_gene: TRBV28; CDR3aa: CASSLFNRVTEAFF; CDR3nt: TGTGCCAGCAGTTTATTTAACAGGGTTACTGAAGCTTTCTTT